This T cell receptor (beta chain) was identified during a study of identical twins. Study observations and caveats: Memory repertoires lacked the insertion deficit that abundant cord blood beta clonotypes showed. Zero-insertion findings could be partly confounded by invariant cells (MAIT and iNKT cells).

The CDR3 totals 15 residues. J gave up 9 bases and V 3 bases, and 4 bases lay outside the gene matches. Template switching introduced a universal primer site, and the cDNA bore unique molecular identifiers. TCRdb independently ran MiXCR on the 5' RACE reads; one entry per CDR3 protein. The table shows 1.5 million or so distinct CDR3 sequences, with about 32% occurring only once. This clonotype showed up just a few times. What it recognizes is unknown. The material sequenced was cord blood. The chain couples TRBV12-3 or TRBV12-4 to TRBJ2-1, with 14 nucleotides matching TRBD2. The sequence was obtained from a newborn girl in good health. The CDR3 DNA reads TGTGCCAGCAGTTTGACTAGCGGGGGGGTTTTTGAGCAGTTCTTC. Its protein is CASSLTSGGVFEQFF.